Listed below are T cell receptor beta chains from one sample, sequenced in a study of T cells in Graves' hyperthyroidism and ophthalmopathy. TCRdb redid the calling of the multiplex PCR reads with MiXCR, one entry per CDR3 protein. This table has approximately 380,000 distinct CDR3 sequences, around 15% appearing once. The sample was blood. These receptors were taken from a man aged 45-65 years with Graves' ophthalmopathy. Both conserved end residues are part of each CDR3. A D gene is named only where the DNA matches it firmly.

D: TRBD1; J: TRBJ2-4; V: TRBV29-1; CDR3: CSVEDARNRGDIQYF
D: -; J: TRBJ2-7; V: TRBV12-3/TRBV12-4; CDR3: CASSPRLTEQYF
D: -; J: TRBJ1-5; V: TRBV19; CDR3: CASSIYGRDLNQPQHF
D: TRBD1; J: TRBJ1-5; V: TRBV12-3/TRBV12-4; CDR3: CASSSTGGNNQPQHF
D: -; J: TRBJ1-5; V: TRBV18; CDR3: CASSSDPQPQHF
D: -; J: TRBJ1-4; V: TRBV5-5; CDR3: CASSLVDRNNEKLFF
D: -; J: TRBJ2-5; V: TRBV18; CDR3: CASSYSAQETQYF
D: -; J: TRBJ2-3; V: TRBV11-2; CDR3: CASTYRKDTQYF
D: TRBD1; J: TRBJ1-1; V: TRBV27; CDR3: CASSLSRRGQWNTEAFF
D: TRBD1; J: TRBJ1-1; V: TRBV12-3/TRBV12-4; CDR3: CASSLRGQGTEAFF
D: -; J: TRBJ2-3; V: TRBV7-8; CDR3: CASSLLLTDTQYF
D: -; J: TRBJ1-1; V: TRBV7-9; CDR3: CASSPSRWDTEAFF
D: -; J: TRBJ1-6; V: TRBV5-6; CDR3: CASSLRHTNSPLHF
D: -; J: TRBJ2-7; V: TRBV18; CDR3: CASSPWSVLAYEQYF
D: TRBD1; J: TRBJ2-2; V: TRBV7-9; CDR3: CASSSDRVAGELFF
D: -; J: TRBJ1-1; V: TRBV2; CDR3: CASSDNAGTEAFF
D: -; J: TRBJ2-1; V: TRBV6-1; CDR3: CASSLDLGGGRKEQFF
D: -; J: TRBJ1-4; V: TRBV20-1; CDR3: CSALKTGEKLFF
D: TRBD2; J: TRBJ2-1; V: TRBV12-3/TRBV12-4; CDR3: CASSNRPGTSGTHEQFF
D: -; J: TRBJ2-7; V: TRBV27; CDR3: CASSSPQVIGSYEQYF
D: TRBD1; J: TRBJ1-5; V: TRBV6-1; CDR3: CASSDLRTGNNQPQHF
D: -; J: TRBJ2-7; V: TRBV28; CDR3: CASLSRPYEQYF
D: -; J: TRBJ1-1; V: TRBV29-1; CDR3: CSVLGDGTEAFF
D: TRBD1; J: TRBJ2-5; V: TRBV20-1; CDR3: CSAENRQGAGETQYF
D: -; J: TRBJ1-6; V: TRBV6-2/TRBV6-3; CDR3: CASTPQPEGGSPLHF
D: -; J: TRBJ1-1; V: TRBV6-1; CDR3: CASSERAGVGITEAFF
D: -; J: TRBJ2-3; V: TRBV5-8; CDR3: CASRDLVTDTQYF
D: -; J: TRBJ2-7; V: TRBV19; CDR3: CASSIDFSHYEQYF
D: TRBD2; J: TRBJ2-7; V: TRBV7-9; CDR3: CASSLGLASGRWDEQYF